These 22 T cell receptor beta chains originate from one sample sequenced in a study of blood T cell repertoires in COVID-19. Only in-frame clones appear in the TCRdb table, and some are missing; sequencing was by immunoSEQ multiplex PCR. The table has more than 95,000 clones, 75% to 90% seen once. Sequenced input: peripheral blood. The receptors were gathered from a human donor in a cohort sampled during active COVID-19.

The CDR3 loop is CASSLPPTSGGARNEQFF. The CDR3 DNA sequence: TGTGCCAGCAGCTTACCCCCGACTAGCGGGGGGGCGCGGAATGAGCAGTTCTTC. The chain uses TRBV5-4 and TRBJ2-1; 14 bases match TRBD2. V lost 2 bases and J lost 7; bases outside the gene matches: 11. This CDR3 region has 18 residues. Germline assignment: CDR1 SGHNT and CDR2 YYREEE (reference sequence).

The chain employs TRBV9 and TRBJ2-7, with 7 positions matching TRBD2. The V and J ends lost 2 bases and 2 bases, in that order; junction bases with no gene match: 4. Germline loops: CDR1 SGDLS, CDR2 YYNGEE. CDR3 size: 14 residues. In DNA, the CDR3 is TGTGCCAGCAGCGTCGGGGGAGGGGCCTACGAGCAGTACTTC. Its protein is CASSVGGGAYEQYF.

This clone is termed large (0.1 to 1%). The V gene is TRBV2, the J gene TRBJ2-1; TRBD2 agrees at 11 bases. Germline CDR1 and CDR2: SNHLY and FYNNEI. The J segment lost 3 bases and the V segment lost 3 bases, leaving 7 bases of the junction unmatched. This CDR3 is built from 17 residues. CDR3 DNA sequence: TGTGCCAGCAGTGAGACTGTAGCGGGAGGGTACTACAATGAGCAGTTCTTC. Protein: CASSETVAGGYYNEQFF.

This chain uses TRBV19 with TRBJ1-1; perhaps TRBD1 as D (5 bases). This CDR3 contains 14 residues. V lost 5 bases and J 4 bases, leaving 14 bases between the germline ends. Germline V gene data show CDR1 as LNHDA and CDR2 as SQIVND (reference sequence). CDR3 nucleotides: TGTGCCAGTAGTCAAGGGCAGGGAAGCACTGAAGCTTTCTTT. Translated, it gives CASSQGQGSTEAFF.

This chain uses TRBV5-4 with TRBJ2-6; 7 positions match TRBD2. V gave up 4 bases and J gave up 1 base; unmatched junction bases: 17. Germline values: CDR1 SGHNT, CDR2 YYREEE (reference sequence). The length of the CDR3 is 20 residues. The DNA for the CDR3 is TGTGCCAGCAGCCGGGGGTCGGCTAGCGGAGAAAGGTCTGGGGCCAACGTCCTGACTTTC. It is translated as CASSRGSASGERSGANVLTF.

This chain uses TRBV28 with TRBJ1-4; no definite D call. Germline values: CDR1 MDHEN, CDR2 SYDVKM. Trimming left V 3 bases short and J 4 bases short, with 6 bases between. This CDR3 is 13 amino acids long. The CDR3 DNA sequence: TGTGCCAGCAGTTTGTCCGGTAATGAAAAACTGTTTTTT. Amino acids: CASSLSGNEKLFF.

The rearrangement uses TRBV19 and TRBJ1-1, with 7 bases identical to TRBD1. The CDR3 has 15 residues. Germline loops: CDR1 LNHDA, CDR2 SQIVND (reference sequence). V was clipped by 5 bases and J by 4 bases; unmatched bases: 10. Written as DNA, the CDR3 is TGTGCCAGTAGTCCAGAAGGGGGCTGGGGCACTGAAGCTTTCTTT. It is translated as CASSPEGGWGTEAFF.

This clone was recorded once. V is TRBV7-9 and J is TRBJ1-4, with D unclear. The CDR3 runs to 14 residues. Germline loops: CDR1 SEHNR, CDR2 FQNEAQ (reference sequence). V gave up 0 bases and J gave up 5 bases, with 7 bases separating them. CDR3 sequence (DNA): TGTGCCAGCAGCTTAGCCTCGGTGAATGAAAAACTGTTTTTT. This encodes CASSLASVNEKLFF.

CDR3 bases: TGTGCCAGTAGTATGGGTGAGGGTTTCAATGAGCAGTTCTTC. This translates into CASSMGEGFNEQFF. This rearrangement joins TRBV19 to TRBJ2-1; perhaps TRBD2 as D (5 bases). The CDR3 has 14 amino acids. Germline-derived CDR1 and CDR2 are LNHDA and SQIVND (reference sequence). Trimming took 3 bases from V and 6 from J, leaving 12 bases between them.

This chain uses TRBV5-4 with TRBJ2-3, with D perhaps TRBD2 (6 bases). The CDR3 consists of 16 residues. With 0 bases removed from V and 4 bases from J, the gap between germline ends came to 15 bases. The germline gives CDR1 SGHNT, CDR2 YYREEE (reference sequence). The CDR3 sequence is CASSLGRDPGADTQYF. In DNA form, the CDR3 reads TGTGCCAGCAGCTTGGGCCGGGACCCGGGGGCAGATACGCAGTATTTT.

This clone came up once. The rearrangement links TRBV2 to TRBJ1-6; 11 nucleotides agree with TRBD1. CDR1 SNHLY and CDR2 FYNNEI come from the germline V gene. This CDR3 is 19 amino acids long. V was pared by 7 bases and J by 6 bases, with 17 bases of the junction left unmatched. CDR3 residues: CASTTLGTGGAQTNSPLHF. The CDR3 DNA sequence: TGTGCCAGCACAACTCTGGGGACAGGGGGTGCACAAACTAATTCACCCCTCCACTTT.

The CDR3 DNA sequence: TGTGCCAGCACCCCGCGGACAGGGGGATTCTACGAGCAGTACTTC. Its protein is CASTPRTGGFYEQYF. This chain connects TRBV3-1 (or the pseudogene TRBV3-2) to TRBJ2-7, with TRBD1 matching 10 bases. With 7 bases clipped from V and 3 bases from J, the junction kept 9 bases outside the gene matches. The CDR3 consists of 15 residues. Germline loops: CDR1 LGHDT, CDR2 YNNKEL (reference sequence).

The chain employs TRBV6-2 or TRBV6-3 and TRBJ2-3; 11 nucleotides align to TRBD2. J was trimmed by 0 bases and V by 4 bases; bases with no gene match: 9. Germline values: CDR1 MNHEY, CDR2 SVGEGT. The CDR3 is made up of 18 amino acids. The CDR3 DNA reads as TGTGCCAGCAGTTCCCGACTAGCGGGAAAAGGGAGCACAGATACGCAGTATTTT. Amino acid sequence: CASSSRLAGKGSTDTQYF.

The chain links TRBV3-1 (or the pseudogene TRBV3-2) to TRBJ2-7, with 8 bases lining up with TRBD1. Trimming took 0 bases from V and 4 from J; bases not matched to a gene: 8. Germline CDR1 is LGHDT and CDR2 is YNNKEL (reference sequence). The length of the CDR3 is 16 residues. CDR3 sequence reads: CASSQDTAGGGYEQYF. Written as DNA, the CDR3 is TGTGCCAGCAGCCAAGATACGGCAGGGGGCGGGTACGAGCAGTACTTC.

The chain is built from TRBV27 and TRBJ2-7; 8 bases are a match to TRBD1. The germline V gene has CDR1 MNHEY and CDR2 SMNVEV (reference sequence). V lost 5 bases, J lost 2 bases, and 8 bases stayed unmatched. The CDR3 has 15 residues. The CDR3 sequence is CASSTYSQGAYEQYF. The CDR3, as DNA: TGTGCCAGCAGTACCTACTCACAGGGGGCCTACGAGCAGTACTTC.

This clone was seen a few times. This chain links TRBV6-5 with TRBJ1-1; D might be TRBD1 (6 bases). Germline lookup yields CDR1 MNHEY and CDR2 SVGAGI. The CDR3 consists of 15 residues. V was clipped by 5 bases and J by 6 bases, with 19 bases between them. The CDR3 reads CASSPQDRFGAEAFF. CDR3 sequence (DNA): TGTGCCAGCAGTCCCCAGGACAGATTTGGGGCTGAAGCTTTCTTT.

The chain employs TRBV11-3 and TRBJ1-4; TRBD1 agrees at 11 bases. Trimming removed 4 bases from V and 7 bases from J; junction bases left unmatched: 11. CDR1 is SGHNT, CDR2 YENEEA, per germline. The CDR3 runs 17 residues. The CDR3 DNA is TGTGCCAGCAGCTCTCCGGGACAGGGGGGGCCAGGTGAAAAACTGTTTTTT. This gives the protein CASSSPGQGGPGEKLFF. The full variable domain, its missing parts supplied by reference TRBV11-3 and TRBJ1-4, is EAGVVQSPRYKIIEKKQPVAFWCNPISGHNTLYWYLQNLGQGPELLIRYENEEAVDDSQLPKDRFSAERLKGVDSTLKIQPAELGDSAVYLCASSSPGQGGPGEKLFFGSGTQLSVL.

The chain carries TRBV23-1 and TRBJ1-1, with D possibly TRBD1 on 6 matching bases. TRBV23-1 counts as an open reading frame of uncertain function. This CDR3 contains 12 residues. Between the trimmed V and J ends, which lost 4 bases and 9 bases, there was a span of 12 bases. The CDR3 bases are TGCGCCAGCAGTCCGGGGGGGCAAAAAGCTTTCTTT. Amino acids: CASSPGGQKAFF.

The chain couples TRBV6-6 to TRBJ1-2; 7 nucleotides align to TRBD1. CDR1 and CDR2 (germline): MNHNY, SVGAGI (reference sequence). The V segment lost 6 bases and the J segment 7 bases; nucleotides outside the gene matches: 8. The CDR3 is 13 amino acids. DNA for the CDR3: TGTGCCAGCAGGAGAGAGACAGGGAGTGGCTACACCTTC. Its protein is CASRRETGSGYTF.

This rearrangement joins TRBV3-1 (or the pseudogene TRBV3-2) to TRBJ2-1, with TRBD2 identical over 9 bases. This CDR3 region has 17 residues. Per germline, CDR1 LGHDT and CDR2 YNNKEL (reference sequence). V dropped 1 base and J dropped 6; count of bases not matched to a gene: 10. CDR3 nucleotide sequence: TGTGCCAGCAGCCAAGGTTCCCTAGCGGGAACTCGCAATGAGCAGTTCTTC. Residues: CASSQGSLAGTRNEQFF.

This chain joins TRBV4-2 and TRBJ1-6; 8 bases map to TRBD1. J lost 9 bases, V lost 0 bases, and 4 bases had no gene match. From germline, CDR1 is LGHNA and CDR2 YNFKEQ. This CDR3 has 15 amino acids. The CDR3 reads CASSQEIRGLSPLHF. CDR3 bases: TGTGCCAGCAGCCAAGAAATCAGGGGGCTTTCACCCCTCCACTTT.

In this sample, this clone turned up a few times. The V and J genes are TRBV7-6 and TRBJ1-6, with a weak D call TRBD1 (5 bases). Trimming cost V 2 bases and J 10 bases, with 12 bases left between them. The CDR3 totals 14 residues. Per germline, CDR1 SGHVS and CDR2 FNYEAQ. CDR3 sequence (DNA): TGTGCCAGCAGCTTAAGTCGGGGGAACTCACCCCTCCACTTT. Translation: CASSLSRGNSPLHF.